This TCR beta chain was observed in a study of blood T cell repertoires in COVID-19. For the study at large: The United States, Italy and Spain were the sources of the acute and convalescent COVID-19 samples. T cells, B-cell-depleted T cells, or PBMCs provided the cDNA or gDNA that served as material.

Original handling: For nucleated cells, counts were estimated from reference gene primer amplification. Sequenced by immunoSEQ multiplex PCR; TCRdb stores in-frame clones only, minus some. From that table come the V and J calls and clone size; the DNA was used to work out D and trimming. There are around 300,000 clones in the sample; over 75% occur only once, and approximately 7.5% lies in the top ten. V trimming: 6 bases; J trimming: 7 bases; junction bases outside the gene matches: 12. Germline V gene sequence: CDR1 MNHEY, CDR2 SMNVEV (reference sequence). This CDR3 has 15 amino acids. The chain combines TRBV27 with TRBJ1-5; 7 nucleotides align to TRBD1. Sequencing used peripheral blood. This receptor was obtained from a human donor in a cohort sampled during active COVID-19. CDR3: CASRPTDRVNQPQHF. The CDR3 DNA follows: TGTGCCAGCAGGCCCACCGACAGGGTTAACCAGCCCCAGCATTTT.